This TCR beta chain comes out of a study of T cells in Graves' hyperthyroidism and ophthalmopathy. RNA transcripts gave rise to amplified TCR beta CDR3 regions. HTBI primers were the set used in a first-round RT-PCR of the TCR CDR3. Using its own MiXCR run on the multiplex PCR reads, TCRdb lists one record per CDR3 protein. Of over 120,000 distinct CDR3 sequences listed, around 21% are singletons. The V end lost 2 bases, the J end lost 4 bases, and 14 bases lay between the germline ends. The CDR3 sequence is 16 residues long. Germline CDR1 is KGHDR and CDR2 is SFDVKD. Sequencing was performed on blood. The chain links TRBV24-1 to TRBJ2-1; D is perhaps TRBD1 (7 bases). The receptor comes from a woman aged 50 to 60 with Graves' hyperthyroidism that later progressed to Graves' ophthalmopathy. The CDR3 coding sequence is TGTGCCACCAGTGATTACAGGGGAGGAAGGTACAATGAGCAGTTCTTC. This encodes CATSDYRGGRYNEQFF.